The clone carrying this T cell receptor (beta chain) has a count of ten or more. The data are from a study of T-cell reconstitution after alpha-beta-depleted transplantation in children. The trim removed 4 bases at V and 6 bases at J, leaving 9 bases unmatched. Germline loops: CDR1 LGHNA, CDR2 YSLEER. The CDR3 is 15 amino acids. Unique molecular identifiers were used to barcode this TCRbeta library. From the PCR reads, TCRdb called clonotypes with MiXCR, one entry per CDR3 protein. This sample has 170,000 or so distinct CDR3 sequences; less than 8% occur once, and the top ten carry over 2.5%. The TCR comes from a human donor who donated a stem cell graft to a child with Wiskott-Aldrich syndrome. This chain uses TRBV4-3 with TRBJ2-1, with TRBD2 matching over 7 bases. Specimen: PBMCs from the stem cell graft donor, collected from the stem cell graft. In DNA form, the CDR3 reads TGCGCCAGCAGCCGGGTTCTGACTAGCTCCAATGAGCAGTTCTTC. Protein sequence: CASSRVLTSSNEQFF.